Listed below are T cell receptor beta chains from one sample, sequenced in a study of shared clonotypes between healthy human individuals. Only in-frame clones appear in the TCRdb table, and some are missing; sequencing was by immunoSEQ multiplex PCR. The table includes 600,000 or so clones, roughly 98% detected once. The sample was naive CD8+ T cells sorted from blood. The origin of the receptors is a man between 25 and 39 years old in good health. CDR3s include the opening cysteine and the closing phenylalanine or tryptophan. The D gene is left open where the match is weak. The size of a clone is reported for some rows only, either as once, few or many, or as a class for expanded clones.

cdr3_nt | cdr3_aa | clone_size | v_call | d_call | j_call
TGTGCCAGCAGTGAAGACCTTTTCCCCCAGCCCCAGCATTTT | CASSEDLFPQPQHF | - | TRBV6-1 | - | TRBJ1-5
TGTGCCAGCAACACCCCGGATCATGAAAAACTGTTTTTT | CASNTPDHEKLFF | - | TRBV5-5 | - | TRBJ1-4
TGTGCCAGCAGCTCCCGACCGACAGGGATGAACACTGAAGCTTTCTTT | CASSSRPTGMNTEAFF | - | TRBV7-6 | TRBD1 | TRBJ1-1
TGCGCCAGCAACGGGCCTTCTAAAGCTTTCTTT | CASNGPSKAFF | once | TRBV10-2 | - | TRBJ1-1
TGTGCCAGCAGTTTACCGATGGAGGTTCGGGACAACAAAGACACTGAAGCTTTCTTT | CASSLPMEVRDNKDTEAFF | once | TRBV28 | - | TRBJ1-1
TGTGCCAGCAGCGTAGCCGCCGGGGAGCTGTTTTTT | CASSVAAGELFF | - | TRBV9 | - | TRBJ2-2
TGCGCCAGCAGCTTGGTTTCCTACGAGCAGTACTTC | CASSLVSYEQYF | - | TRBV5-1 | - | TRBJ2-7
TGCAGCGTTACCGGGACAGGGACCTACACCGGGGAGCTGTTTTTT | CSVTGTGTYTGELFF | - | TRBV29-1 | TRBD1 | TRBJ2-2
TGTGCCAGCAGCCCCCCCCCAGGGTGGGCCTATGGCTACACCTTC | CASSPPPGWAYGYTF | - | TRBV7-9 | - | TRBJ1-2
TGTGCCAGCAGCTTAGTCGGCGGCGGGCGCTCCTACGAGCAGTACTTC | CASSLVGGGRSYEQYF | - | TRBV7-9 | - | TRBJ2-7